Only a few counts were recorded for the clone carrying this TCR beta chain. Its specificity is unknown. The source of the sample is a study of beta chain features in type 1 diabetes. For the study at large: Patients and healthy donors were similar in age, gender and cell yields. Investigators examined nearly 110,000,000 sorted cells across all samples. Study results and caveats: The analysis here could not establish whether HLA type shapes TCRB rearrangement. In all four CD4+ subsets, TCRB CDR3 length was significantly, moderately reduced in type 1 diabetes.

Reverse transcription of all isolated RNA meant that expressed TCRB transcripts were sequenced. Regulatory, naive and central memory T cell samples averaged approximately 3.8 million reads. This table comes from immunoSEQ multiplex PCR, and its TCRdb copy is limited to in-frame clones, with some not included. The profile shows around 150,000 clones, roughly 9% of them singletons. CDR1 is SQVTM, CDR2 ANQGSEA, per germline. V was pared by 8 bases and J by 1 base, with 10 bases of the junction left unmatched. The CDR3 is 14 amino acids. Sequencing was performed on central memory CD4+ T cells from blood. This clonotype originated in a woman aged 25 to 39 with type 1 diabetes. The V gene is TRBV29-1, the J gene TRBJ2-5, with 7 bases that match TRBD1. CDR3 nucleotides: TGCAGCCTAGGGACGAGGGGGCCCCAAGAGACCCAGTACTTC. Translation: CSLGTRGPQETQYF.